Sequencing of this T cell receptor beta chain was carried out in a study of blood T cell repertoires in COVID-19. For the study at large: COVID-19 samples collected from the United States, Italy and Spain covered acute and convalescent phases. PBMCs, B-cell-depleted T cells, or T cells were the source of the cDNA or gDNA that made up the material.

Original analysis: Cell counts per sample came from amplifying reference gene primers. The protocol was immunoSEQ multiplex PCR, while the TCRdb copy is restricted to in-frame clones and leaves out a portion. Clonal size and the V and J genes are those of that table, whereas D and trimming came from the DNA. This sample has about 68,000 clones, with 86% found just once. This CDR3 has 12 amino acids. Germline values: CDR1 GTSNPN, CDR2 SVGIG (reference sequence). Trimming pared 0 bases from V and 8 bases from J, leaving 7 bases between. The receptor was isolated from a woman aged 60-75 years with acute or convalescent COVID-19. Sequenced material: peripheral blood. The rearrangement joins TRBV30 to TRBJ1-4; D gene unclear. DNA for the CDR3: TGTGCCTGGAGTGTATTCGGGGAAAAACTGTTTTTT. This translates into CAWSVFGEKLFF.